This T cell receptor beta chain was identified during a study of OX40 agonist ivuxolimab in advanced cancers. Study-wide background: Patients in the trial were receiving intravenous ivuxolimab every 2 weeks, at doses of 0.01 to 10 mg/kg. Patients were roughly 81% male with ages roughly 20 to 90, mean approximately 62. The study, taken as a whole, reports: It was also the case that some nonresponders had low normalized T-cell clonal expansion. Partial responders at 0.1-3.0 mg/kg showed near-lowest clonal expansion.

About this clone itself: What it binds is not known.

The V gene end was trimmed by 3 bases and the J gene end by 3 bases; junction bases not matched to a gene: 7. Germline-derived CDR1 and CDR2 are LGHNA and YNFKEQ. The CDR3 is 17 amino acids. The method was immunoSEQ multiplex PCR; TCRdb's version includes in-frame clones alone and lacks a portion of them. The sample lists about 52,000 clones, approximately 88% occurring once. The material sequenced was CD4+ or CD8+ T cells sorted from blood, taken in a trial of the OX40 agonist ivuxolimab. The chain employs TRBV4-2 and TRBJ2-1; TRBD2 matches 11 bases. The TCR comes from an adult with an advanced solid tumor such as melanoma, head and neck, liver or kidney cancer. The CDR3: CASSHAPLAGDYNEQFF. DNA of the CDR3: TGTGCCAGCAGCCATGCCCCACTAGCGGGAGACTACAATGAGCAGTTCTTC.